The 20 T cell receptor beta chains listed next were all sequenced from one sample in a study of T cell repertoires in cytomegalovirus infection. TCRdb fed the reads into MiXCR, producing one record per CDR3 protein. The sample consists of about 230,000 distinct CDR3 sequences, under 8.5% of them appearing once. Source material: PBMCs. These receptors came from a human donor in good health (CMV status not recorded). Some clones in this sample may be carry-over from other donors' samples.

Many counts were recorded for this clonotype. V is TRBV7-9 and J is TRBJ2-3; 9 positions agree with TRBD2. CDR3 size: 17 residues. V lost 5 bases and J lost 2; bases outside the gene matches: 11. The germline gives CDR1 SEHNR, CDR2 FQNEAQ (reference sequence). The DNA of the CDR3 is TGTGCCAGCAGCGGTAAAGGACTAGCGAATACCACAGATACGCAGTATTTT. Amino acid sequence: CASSGKGLANTTDTQYF.

This clonotype was seen repeatedly, ten times or more. This chain joins TRBV6-2 or TRBV6-3 and TRBJ2-7; D tentatively reads TRBD1 or TRBD2 (5 bases each). Germline-derived CDR1 and CDR2 are MNHEY and SVGEGT. The V gene lost 8 bases and the J gene lost 0 bases, with 11 bases spanning the gap. The CDR3 length is 13 residues. CDR3 sequence (DNA): TGTGCCAGCCGGGACGTAGCCTCCTACGAGCAGTACTTC. Translated, it gives CASRDVASYEQYF.

This clonotype showed up many times. This chain connects TRBV11-3 to TRBJ2-1, with 7 bases aligning to TRBD2. The CDR3 has 18 amino acids. V lost 5 bases and J lost 4; bases outside the gene matches: 17. The germline V gene encodes CDR1 SGHNT and CDR2 YENEEA. The CDR3: CASSPRGSGRRPYNEQFF. In nucleotides, the CDR3 is TGTGCCAGCAGCCCGCGGGGGAGCGGGCGGCGGCCGTACAATGAGCAGTTCTTC.

This clonotype occurred many times. J is TRBJ2-3 and V is TRBV20-1; D ambiguous. V lost 0 bases and J 0 bases, leaving 7 bases between the germline ends. The CDR3 runs to 14 residues. Germline V gene data show CDR1 as DFQATT and CDR2 as SNEGSKA (reference sequence). CDR3 bases: TGCAGTGCTAGAGAGACGGCTAGCACAGATACGCAGTATTTT. It encodes CSARETASTDTQYF.

This clonotype was found many times. This sequence joins TRBV12-3 or TRBV12-4 and TRBJ1-1, with a possible D match to TRBD1 (5 bases). The V gene lost 1 base and the J gene lost 10 bases, with 10 bases spanning the gap. CDR3 length equals 12 residues. CDR3 sequence reads: CASSLVGTVAFF. In nucleotides, the CDR3 is TGTGCCAGCAGTTTAGTAGGGACGGTAGCTTTCTTT.

The rearrangement uses TRBV30 and TRBJ1-5; no reliable D call. V gave up 2 bases and J gave up 7 bases, with 12 bases separating them. CDR1 GTSNPN and CDR2 SVGIG come from the germline V gene (reference sequence). CDR3 length: 13 amino acids. CDR3 nucleotides: TGTGCCTGGAGTACCCTCCCGGGGCAGCCCCAGCATTTT. Amino acid sequence: CAWSTLPGQPQHF.

This clonotype has just a few counts. The chain joins TRBV5-1 to TRBJ2-3; D gene uncertain. Between the trimmed V and J ends, which lost 0 bases and 4 bases, there was a span of 9 bases. This CDR3 contains 14 residues. In germline, CDR1 is SGHRS, CDR2 YFSETQ. CDR3 loop: CASSLDPGADTQYF. The CDR3 DNA reads as TGCGCCAGCAGCTTGGATCCAGGCGCAGATACGCAGTATTTT.

This clonotype was counted at least ten times. This chain uses TRBV12-3 or TRBV12-4 with TRBJ1-1; 8 bases are shared with TRBD1. J lost 7 bases, V lost 6 bases, and 10 bases had no gene match. The CDR3 spans 14 residues. The CDR3: CASSLQGGRVEAFF. The CDR3 DNA reads TGTGCCAGCAGCCTACAGGGGGGGAGGGTTGAAGCTTTCTTT.

Many counts were recorded for this clonotype. This chain links TRBV14 with TRBJ2-7; 9 nucleotides match TRBD1. Trimming at V came to 1 base and at J to 5 bases, leaving 6 bases not matched to a gene. The CDR3 loop spans 15 amino acids. Germline assignment: CDR1 SGHDN and CDR2 FVKESK. In DNA form, the CDR3 reads TGTGCCAGCAGCCAAGGGTGGACAGGGGCCGACGAGCAGTACTTC. It is translated as CASSQGWTGADEQYF.

The table lists this clonotype with many counts. The V and J genes are TRBV7-2 and TRBJ1-3; D uncertain. CDR1 SGHTA and CDR2 FQGNSA come from the germline V gene. This CDR3 spans 18 amino acids. Deletions cut 2 bases from V and 8 bases from J, with 25 bases between. The CDR3 DNA sequence: TGTGCCAGCAGCTTACCACATCGTATGACGGACCCCAAGGACACCATATATTTT. Translation: CASSLPHRMTDPKDTIYF.

This clonotype was picked up many times. V gene TRBV20-1 combines with J gene TRBJ2-3, with 8 bases that match TRBD2. V shed 2 bases, J shed 0 bases, and the junction held 4 bases outside the gene matches. This CDR3 has 15 residues. Per the germline V gene, CDR1 is DFQATT and CDR2 is SNEGSKA (reference sequence). The CDR3 DNA reads as TGCAGTGCTAGAACCGAGCGGGGGAGCACAGATACGCAGTATTTT. This encodes CSARTERGSTDTQYF.

This clonotype was detected many times. This chain joins TRBV4-2 and TRBJ1-5, with D maybe TRBD1 (5 bases). The germline V and J ends were trimmed by 1 base and 0 bases, with 7 bases remaining between them. Germline-derived CDR1 and CDR2 are LGHNA and YNFKEQ. The CDR3 sequence is 15 residues long. The CDR3 sequence is CASSQGTNSNQPQHF. CDR3 DNA sequence: TGTGCCAGCAGCCAAGGGACAAATAGCAATCAGCCCCAGCATTTT.

As regards this clonotype: This sequence may be a read error, since a much larger clone differs from it by one base. V gene TRBV12-3 or TRBV12-4 combines with J gene TRBJ2-5, with TRBD1 as a possible D gene (6 bases). The length of the CDR3 is 15 residues. Trimming took 5 bases from V and 3 from J, leaving 16 bases between them. This chain's CDR3 is CASSQALGAKETQYF. Here the CDR3 DNA reads TGTGCCAGCAGTCAGGCTCTGGGGGCGAAAGAGACCCAGTACTTC.

Many counts were recorded for this clonotype. The CDR3 is CASSQVGTPDTQYF. The CDR3 DNA sequence: TGTGCCAGCAGCCAAGTCGGGACCCCAGATACGCAGTATTTT. The chain links TRBV4-2 to TRBJ2-3; D assignment may be TRBD1 or TRBD2 (5 bases each). Germline V gene sequence: CDR1 LGHNA, CDR2 YNFKEQ. CDR3 length: 14 residues. Deletions cut 1 base from V and 4 bases from J, with 9 bases between.

This clonotype came up many times. An end of the junction differs from the germline gene, which may be a read error. V and J are TRBV9 and TRBJ2-1; no reliable D call. Looked up from germline, CDR1 is SGDLS and CDR2 is YYNGEE. The CDR3 contains 14 residues. The CDR3 sequence is CASSASLNYDEQFF. The CDR3 nucleotides read TGTGCCAGCAGCGCCAGTCTAAACTACGATGAGCAGTTCTTC. Looking up the rest from reference TRBV9 and TRBJ2-1 gives the full variable domain: DSGVTQTPKHLITATGQRVTLRCSPRSGDLSVYWYQQSLDQGLQFLIQYYNGEERAKGNILERFSAQQFPDLHSELNLSSLELGDSALYFCASSASLNYDEQFFGPGTRLTVL.

This clonotype was counted at least ten times. This chain uses TRBV20-1 with TRBJ2-7; a possible D gene is TRBD2 (5 bases). CDR3 length: 13 amino acids. Trimming removed 3 bases at V and 0 bases at J, with 9 bases between. CDR1 is DFQATT, CDR2 SNEGSKA, per germline (reference sequence). The CDR3 DNA is TGCAGTGCTAGCTGGGAGACCTCCTACGAGCAGTACTTC. Encoded protein: CSASWETSYEQYF.

This clonotype was recorded many times. This chain uses TRBV25-1 with TRBJ1-4, with D possibly being TRBD1 (5 bases). The V end lost 4 bases, the J end lost 5 bases, and 14 bases lay between the germline ends. CDR3 length: 15 amino acids. CDR1 and CDR2 (germline): MGHDK, SYGVNS. The CDR3 region is CASSAPGTANEKLFF. CDR3 bases: TGTGCCAGCAGTGCCCCGGGGACGGCGAATGAAAAACTGTTTTTT.

This clonotype has ten or more counts. The gene calls are TRBV23-1 and TRBJ2-7; D remains unclear. TRBV23-1 is treated as an ORF (open reading frame) with a function not yet certain. CDR3 length equals 16 residues. V lost 0 bases to trimming and J lost 6 bases, with 18 bases between them. The CDR3 is CASSQSLGWMGSEQYF. The CDR3 coding sequence is TGCGCCAGCAGTCAATCCCTCGGATGGATGGGTTCCGAGCAGTACTTC.

This clonotype appeared many times. Here the CDR3 reads CASSVGSGGAFF. The CDR3 region has the DNA TGTGCCAGCAGTGTGGGCAGTGGAGGAGCTTTCTTT. This chain joins TRBV25-1 and TRBJ1-1; D is uncertain. The length of the CDR3 is 12 residues. From germline, CDR1 is MGHDK and CDR2 SYGVNS. The V gene lost 4 bases and the J gene lost 10 bases, with 13 bases spanning the gap.

In its sample, this clonotype was seen a few times. V and J are TRBV11-2 and TRBJ1-1, with a weak D call TRBD1 (5 bases). The germline gives CDR1 SGHAT, CDR2 FQNNGV. The germline V and J ends were trimmed by 3 bases and 6 bases, with 26 bases remaining between them. CDR3 length equals 18 residues. The DNA of the CDR3 is TGTGCCAGCAGCTTCGTCTTGGGGAGGGGCGCAGAATACGCTGAAGCTTTCTTT. Translated, it gives CASSFVLGRGAEYAEAFF.